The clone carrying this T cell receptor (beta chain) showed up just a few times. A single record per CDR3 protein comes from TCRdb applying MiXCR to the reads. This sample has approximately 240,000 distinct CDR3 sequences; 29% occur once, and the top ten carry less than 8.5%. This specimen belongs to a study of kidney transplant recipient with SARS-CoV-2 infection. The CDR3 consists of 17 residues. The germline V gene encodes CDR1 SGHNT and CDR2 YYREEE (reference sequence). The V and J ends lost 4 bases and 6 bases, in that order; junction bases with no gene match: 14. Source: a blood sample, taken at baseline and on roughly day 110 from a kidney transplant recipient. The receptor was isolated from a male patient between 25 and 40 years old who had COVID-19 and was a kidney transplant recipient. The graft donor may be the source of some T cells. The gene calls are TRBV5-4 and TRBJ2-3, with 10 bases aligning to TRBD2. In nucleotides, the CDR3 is TGTGCCAGCAGCGGGGTGGCTAGCGGGGGACGACGGGATACGCAGTATTTT. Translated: CASSGVASGGRRDTQYF.